Described below is a single TCR beta chain sequence and its context. This clone was picked up a small number of times. Its recognized antigen is unknown. No per-base quality is available; no much larger clone lies one base away. Libraries came from the immunoSEQ multiplex PCR assay. For the multiplex PCR, a mixture combining 60 forward primers for TCR Vbeta segments and 13 reverse primers for TCR Jbeta segments was used. The CDR3 region of rearranged TCR beta genes was amplified from genomic DNA with a multiplex PCR assay. The Illumina HiSeq System was used to sequence the amplified TCR beta libraries as 87-base-pair reads. The original pipeline was this. A later analysis counted about 80 million unique TCR beta chains across the approximately 700 repertoires, and some 11 million of these chains were shared by at least two donors. A nearest-neighbor algorithm error-corrected the raw reads and collapsed the reads into unique sequences, merging closely related sequences to remove PCR and sequencing errors. CDR3 sequences were aligned to IMGT reference sequences to assign V, D and J gene segments. For a sequence to be retained, a match of at least six nucleotides was required to both a V gene segment and a J gene segment. A rearrangement counted as productive if the CDR3 had no stop codons and remained in frame with V and J, and every other rearrangement counted as non-productive. CDR3 was defined according to IMGT convention as the region running from the second conserved V-encoded cysteine to the conserved J-encoded phenylalanine. The earlier analysis of roughly 590 of the donors excluded any sequence lacking an unambiguous match to a single V gene segment. In an earlier analysis of around 600 of the donors, V segments were called functional above 56.7% productive rearrangements and were called segregating when the between-donor standard deviation exceeded 5%. A statistical classification framework was built to diagnose cytomegalovirus status from the catalog of TCR beta chain sequences. In a later analysis, TCR nucleotide sequences were compared against IMGT/GENE-DB human TR gene sequences so that V and J genes could be assigned. Using the TCRdist pipeline, a later analysis assigned CDR3 sequences along with most-parsimonious VDJ recombination scenarios. In a later analysis, every TCR beta chain was defined by the combination of its CDR3 amino acid sequence and its V-gene family, and reads without a unique V-gene family were dropped. As a way to deal with suspected cross-contamination and a sequencing artifact, a later analysis dropped approximately 590 nucleotide sequences that were highly shared and had low generation probability. In a later analysis, a clonal expansion index was calculated for each public chain from normalized within-repertoire ranks of inferred template counts. A later analysis computed generation probabilities with a VDJ recombination model fitted to out-of-frame rearrangements, and checked the results against IGoR. A later analysis scored TCR-TCR, TCR-HLA and TCR-CMV co-occurrence with hypergeometric tests, applying a repertoire-size bias correction to TCR pairs. In a later analysis, false discovery rates were estimated by permuting HLA or CMV assignments 20 times. In a later analysis, co-occurring TCRs were grouped using DBSCAN, with TCRdist sequence similarity added in when clustering inside HLA-allele-positive subsets. Co-occurrence clustering excluded repertoires with fewer than 30,000 or more than 120,000 public chains, plus five with anomalous nucleotide sharing. The table was pulled from immuneACCESS by TCRdb, which kept in-frame rearrangements only. Such tables lose some clones; where checked, under half of the loss comes from unresolved V genes, and the rest has no known cause. The DNA was the basis for D and trimming; V, J and clone size are from that table. The sample table records about 140,000 clones; around 79% of these occur just once. Nearly 4% of the sample is in the top ten clones.

The data derive from a study of cytomegalovirus exposure and HLA in healthy donors (dated 2017 in TCRdb). About the full investigation: An earlier analysis of roughly 570 of the donors reported approximately 260 Gb of sequence data and approximately 120 million unique TCR beta sequences obtained from some 200 million T cells. An early release that covered fewer than 800 HLA-typed donors contained 300 to 350 gigabases of sequencing data and tens of millions of unique TCR sequences. Of the 398 genotyped donors, 65% to 90% fell in the genetic ancestry cluster associated with self-reported Caucasian donors. The study was designed to test whether signatures of past pathogen exposure could be identified by cataloging public T cell receptors. The T cell repertoires of 670 or so subjects were profiled by immunosequencing and related to cytomegalovirus serostatus. A separate validation cohort of roughly 130 different subjects was used in addition to the 666-subject first cohort. High-throughput TCR immunosequencing, statistical association of individual TCRs with disease status, and machine learning were combined to predict cytomegalovirus infection status. In a later analysis, previously published TCR beta repertoires from hundreds of donors were re-analyzed and high-resolution HLA genotyping was added so that TCR occurrence patterns could be studied. The later analysis used no new phenotypic data to find candidate immune exposures, relying instead on TCR beta sequences and their occurrence across donors. To decide whether each TCR beta V gene segment behaved as functional or pseudogenic, an earlier analysis of 587 of the donors relied on high-throughput TCR beta sequencing. Donor age, sex, ethnicity and CMV serostatus were compiled alongside the repertoire data. A later genetic analysis used genome-wide SNP genotypes for about 55% of the 666 donors, treating that subset as a discovery cohort. All discovery cohort repertoires had been generated on a single sequencing platform. HLA typing included class I and class II loci at four-digit resolution. The number of typed donors differed by locus: roughly 620-630 for A, B, C, DRB1 and DQB1; 500 to 550 for DQA1; about 600 for DPA1; and some 450 for DPB1. A few DR-DQ haplotypes were treated as single units for association and clustering because of strong linkage in the cohort. Among 300 to 500 genotyped donors of the cohort, an average of about 240,000 unique TCR beta nucleotide sequences was sequenced per donor, of which approximately 18% were non-productive.

The cohort consisted of hundreds of healthy bone marrow donors. At the time of sampling, every cohort member was nominally healthy, though immune exposures that went unrecorded were likely present. The donor was CMV seronegative and belonged to the group of 352 seronegative cohort members. Each donor provided a peripheral blood sample, and peripheral blood mononuclear cells were used for TCR beta sequencing. The Qiagen DNeasy Blood Extraction Kit was used to extract genomic DNA from the blood cell samples. Results and caveats for the whole study, not just this receptor: Most TCR sequences were seen in very few donors, while some public TCRs were found in many individuals. The only immune exposure information available for the cohort was CMV serostatus. In a later analysis, most CMV-associated TCR beta chains were found to appear HLA-restricted, with HLA associations seemingly driven largely by CMV exposure. In a later genetic analysis, fewer N-insertions in productive TCRs were reported among donors in an Asian-associated ancestry cluster than the approximately 630-donor mean. Because counts were too low, under 20 rarely observed V segments, including chromosome 9 orphons, were left out of the earlier analysis of about 500 of the donors. Correlated functional status among segregating V segments might reflect linkage disequilibrium, but an unknown experimental factor could not be ruled out. It was suggested by the authors that the approach could potentially be generalized to other disease states and immunological phenotypes. In both the original and validation cohorts, the classifier was reported to diagnose cytomegalovirus status with high specificity and sensitivity. At a false discovery rate of 0.05, a later analysis linked under 20,000 TCR beta sequences to specific HLA alleles. Because some donors lacked HLA typing at each locus, the association tests relied only on the typed subset. Several of the top co-occurrence clusters appeared to be linked to parvovirus B19, influenza, CMV and Epstein-Barr virus, according to a later analysis. According to a later analysis, TCR association rates differed among HLA loci, with DRB1 alleles showing the most associated TCRs and HLA-C alleles showing the fewest. When HLA alleles, especially DR and DQ, strongly co-occurred, attributing TCR associations to individual alleles was difficult. In vitro tests confirmed that a few of the cytomegalovirus-associated TCR beta chains recognize cytomegalovirus antigens. A further reported finding was that TCR beta sequences accurately predicted the HLA-A and HLA-B alleles for most subjects in the first cohort. An association between a missense DCLRE1C variant and V-gene and J-gene trimming of TCR beta chains was found in a later genetic analysis and replicated in an independent cohort. Broadly in line with IMGT annotations, most TCR beta V segments showed up in productive rearrangements about 90% or about 30% of the time in an earlier analysis of 450 to 600 of the donors. In a later analysis, HLA-associated TCR beta chains showed more clonal expansion and lower generation probabilities than non-associated chains that were equally common. The presence/absence analyses assumed that sequencing depth was roughly uniform across donors, and that assumption may not be true. In the study, some 160 TCR beta chains were listed as associated with cytomegalovirus. In this cohort, only TCR beta chains were sequenced, and detectable features were limited by the absence of alpha or paired-chain data. A group of highly shared sequence variants was considered likely to be a technical artifact of the sequencing pipeline.

This clonotype originated in a male donor in good health and CMV-seronegative. Specimen: PBMCs.

CDR3 region: CASSLGLAGSLYIDEQFF. The nucleotides are TGTGCCAGCAGCTTAGGACTAGCGGGGTCTCTTTACATAGATGAGCAGTTCTTC. The V and J segments used are TRBV11-1 and TRBJ2-1, with TRBD2 matching 11 junction bases. CDR1 and CDR2, per the germline V gene (reference sequence), are SGHAT and FQDESV. The cysteine opens and the phenylalanine closes a CDR3 of 18 amino acids. The kept DNA is CDR3 alone, 54 bases in frame from the first base. Trimmed from V: 1 base; trimmed from J: 8 bases; junction bases lacking a gene match: 13.